Presented here are 24 T cell receptor beta chains from one specimen sequenced in a study of T cell repertoires in cytomegalovirus infection. Each CDR3 protein gets one entry after TCRdb re-called the reads with MiXCR. The table lists about 740,000 distinct CDR3 sequences, 35% of them singletons. What was sequenced was PBMCs. Receptors were obtained from a human donor in good health (CMV status not recorded). Some clones in this sample may be carry-over from other donors' samples.

This chain links TRBV4-2 with TRBJ2-5; TRBD1 matches 9 bases. CDR1 and CDR2 from the germline V gene are LGHNA and YNFKEQ. The V segment lost 6 bases and the J segment 7 bases; nucleotides outside the gene matches: 21. This CDR3 has 18 residues. The CDR3: CASSSRGTGTNSVGTQYF. CDR3 DNA: TGTGCCAGCAGTTCCCGTGGGACAGGGACGAACAGTGTAGGGACCCAGTACTTC.

This clonotype was seen a single time. A junction end diverges from the germline sequence, so it may reflect a read error. The chain recombines TRBV7-2 with TRBJ1-5; D is unresolved. Germline V gene lookup returns CDR1 SGHTA and CDR2 FQGNSA. The length of the CDR3 is 12 residues. CDR3 residues: CASSLGSQPHHF. The CDR3 nucleotides are TGTGCCAGCAGCTTAGGATCTCAGCCCCATCATTTT.

This clonotype was observed a handful of times. This chain uses TRBV7-9 with TRBJ2-7; 7 nucleotides match TRBD2. This CDR3 is 15 amino acids long. V lost 8 bases, J lost 2 bases, and 12 bases stayed unmatched. Germline V lookup: CDR1 SEHNR, CDR2 FQNEAQ (reference sequence). The CDR3 DNA reads as TGTGCCAGCGGGGGACGCGGGGGACTAACCTACGAGCAGTACTTC. Protein product: CASGGRGGLTYEQYF.

This clonotype was observed a few times. The chain joins TRBV2 to TRBJ2-1; 9 positions agree with TRBD1. The CDR3 contains 15 residues. Per germline, CDR1 SNHLY and CDR2 FYNNEI. V lost 4 bases, J lost 8 bases, and 9 bases stayed unmatched. The CDR3: CASSVLGQGVYEQFF. Written as DNA, the CDR3 is TGTGCCAGCAGTGTGTTGGGACAGGGAGTATATGAGCAGTTCTTC.

This clonotype has only a few counts. The chain links TRBV27 to TRBJ1-5; D call uncertain. CDR1 MNHEY and CDR2 SMNVEV come from the germline V gene (reference sequence). Deletions cut 3 bases from V and 0 bases from J, with 9 bases between. The CDR3 covers 15 residues. The CDR3 loop is CASSFDPYSNQPQHF. The CDR3 DNA sequence: TGTGCCAGCAGTTTTGATCCGTATAGCAATCAGCCCCAGCATTTT.

This clonotype has only a few counts. The rearrangement joins TRBV7-8 to TRBJ1-6, with 7 bases matching TRBD1. The CDR3 contains 15 residues. The V and J ends lost 5 bases and 10 bases, in that order; junction bases with no gene match: 11. Germline lookup yields CDR1 SGHVS and CDR2 FQNEAQ. The CDR3 reads CASSPQLTGDSPLHF. As DNA, the CDR3 is TGTGCCAGCAGCCCGCAGCTCACAGGGGACTCACCCCTCCACTTT.

This clonotype was seen only once. V gene TRBV28 combines with J gene TRBJ1-4; D gene unclear. Trimming took off 5 bases at V and 13 bases at J, with 17 bases between the two ends. Germline-derived CDR1 and CDR2 are MDHEN and SYDVKM. The CDR3 is 13 amino acids. The CDR3 nucleotides read TGTGCCAGCAGTGTCCCCCGCTCGAAGGGACTGTTTTTT. It yields the protein CASSVPRSKGLFF.

This chain links TRBV27 with TRBJ1-2; perhaps TRBD1 as D (5 bases). CDR3 length equals 14 residues. Deletions cut 4 bases from V and 4 bases from J, with 13 bases between. Germline lookup yields CDR1 MNHEY and CDR2 SMNVEV (reference sequence). CDR3 in amino acids: CASSSGPVSYGYTF. CDR3 in DNA: TGTGCCAGCAGTTCGGGACCGGTTTCCTATGGCTACACCTTC.

This chain connects TRBV15 to TRBJ2-7; D gene unclear. The V gene's germline CDR1 is LNHNV and CDR2 YYDKDF (reference sequence). Trimming shortened V by 1 base and J by 0 bases, and 7 bases separated the two germline ends. The CDR3 is 14 residues long. Written as DNA, the CDR3 is TGTGCCACCAGCAGAGGACCCGGCTCCTACGAGCAGTACTTC. The encoded protein is CATSRGPGSYEQYF. Using reference TRBV15 and TRBJ2-7 for the parts outside the CDR3, the full variable domain is DAMVIQNPRYQVTQFGKPVTLSCSQTLNHNVMYWYQQKSSQAPKLLFHYYDKDFNNEADTPDNFQSRRPNTSFCFLDIRSPGLGDTAMYLCATSRGPGSYEQYFGPGTRLTVT.

V usage is TRBV6-5 and J usage is TRBJ2-3; perhaps TRBD1 as D (5 bases). Germline CDR1 MNHEY, CDR2 SVGAGI. V was trimmed by 2 bases and J by 2 bases, leaving 11 bases between them. The CDR3 loop spans 15 amino acids. The CDR3 loop reads CASSYLQGSTDTQYF. The CDR3 nucleotides read TGTGCCAGCAGTTACCTCCAGGGTTCCACAGATACGCAGTATTTT.

This clonotype was seen only a few times. CDR3 sequence: CSARDRAGGRDTQYF. The CDR3 nucleotides are TGCAGTGCTAGAGATAGGGCGGGGGGAAGGGATACGCAGTATTTT. The rearrangement joins TRBV20-1 to TRBJ2-3; TRBD2 matches 8 bases. The junction had 8 bases not matched to a gene; V was cut back by 0 bases and J by 6 bases. The germline V gene has CDR1 DFQATT and CDR2 SNEGSKA (reference sequence). CDR3 size: 15 residues.

This sequence joins TRBV28 and TRBJ1-2, with TRBD1 matching over 8 bases. The CDR3 covers 16 residues. Germline-derived CDR1 and CDR2 are MDHEN and SYDVKM. J lost 10 bases, V lost 7 bases, and 20 bases had no gene match. CDR3 sequence (DNA): TGTGCCAGCACCCTCCGGACAGGGAGAATGTATTCCTTCTACACCTTC. It specifies CASTLRTGRMYSFYTF.

Concerning this clonotype: A much larger clone differs from this one at a single base, so this may be a read error. The rearrangement uses TRBV7-8 and TRBJ1-6; TRBD1 matches 9 bases. The CDR3 is 16 residues long. CDR1 SGHVS and CDR2 FQNEAQ come from the germline V gene. CDR3 nucleotides: TGTGCCAGCAGCATACAGGGGGCGGTGGATAAGTCACCCCTCCACTTT. It is translated as CASSIQGAVDKSPLHF.

This chain uses TRBV5-6 with TRBJ2-1; TRBD2 agrees at 12 bases. Germline loops: CDR1 SGHDT, CDR2 YYEEEE. The trim removed 3 bases at V and 9 bases at J, leaving 7 bases unmatched. The CDR3 contains 15 residues. The CDR3 is CASSSTSGRLGEQFF. The CDR3 coding sequence is TGTGCCAGCAGCTCCACTAGCGGGAGGCTCGGTGAGCAGTTCTTC.

This clonotype was seen a few times. This chain links TRBV7-2 with TRBJ2-7; no clear D. Deletions cut 7 bases from V and 6 bases from J, with 16 bases between. Germline V lookup: CDR1 SGHTA, CDR2 FQGNSA. The CDR3 totals 13 residues. The CDR3 DNA follows: TGTGCCAGCAATCCGACGTGGCCGGGCGAGCAGTACTTC. Translation: CASNPTWPGEQYF.

This clonotype was observed many times. The chain recombines TRBV7-2 with TRBJ2-1; D could derive from TRBD1 or TRBD2 (7 bases each). Trimming stripped 5 bases from V and 8 bases from J, with 22 bases between. The germline V gene encodes CDR1 SGHTA and CDR2 FQGNSA. This CDR3 is built from 16 residues. The CDR3 nucleotides are TGTGCCAGCAGCCCCCGGATAAGACAGGGAGGGCATGAGCAGTTCTTC. It codes for CASSPRIRQGGHEQFF.

This clonotype has more than one count but fewer than ten. This chain joins TRBV7-3 and TRBJ2-7; the D gene is possibly TRBD1 (5 bases). CDR1 and CDR2 from the germline V gene are SGHTA and FQGTGA. The V gene lost 2 bases and the J gene lost 6 bases, with 11 bases spanning the gap. The CDR3 is 13 residues long. As DNA, the CDR3 is TGTGCCAGCAGCTTACAAGGGGTGGGCGAGCAGTACTTC. Its protein is CASSLQGVGEQYF.

This clonotype was seen a few times. The J gene is TRBJ2-1, the V gene TRBV7-3; 10 positions match TRBD1. Germline CDR1 SGHTA, CDR2 FQGTGA. Losses at the gene ends were 5 bases for V and 8 bases for J; bases not matched to a gene: 9. The CDR3 contains 15 residues. The CDR3 loop is CASSLGQGLGDEQFF. DNA of the CDR3: TGTGCCAGCAGCCTGGGACAGGGGCTAGGGGATGAGCAGTTCTTC.

The table lists this clonotype with a few counts. This chain links TRBV7-2 with TRBJ2-1; 13 bases align to TRBD2. The CDR3 is 16 residues long. Germline loops: CDR1 SGHTA, CDR2 FQGNSA. V gave up 4 bases and J gave up 10 bases; unmatched junction bases: 10. The DNA of the CDR3 is TGTGCCAGCAGCTCTGGACTAGCGGGGGCCCTGGGAGAGCAGTTCTTC. Encoded protein: CASSSGLAGALGEQFF.

The chain combines TRBV7-2 with TRBJ1-1; unclear D gene. Trimming removed 1 base from V and 7 bases from J, with 7 bases in between. Germline CDR1 SGHTA, CDR2 FQGNSA. The CDR3 spans 12 residues. Here the CDR3 reads CASSLGRSEAFF. CDR3 bases: TGTGCCAGCAGCTTAGGAAGGAGTGAAGCTTTCTTT. Full variable domain (rest looked up from reference TRBV7-2 and TRBJ1-1): GAGVSQSPSNKVTEKGKDVELRCDPISGHTALYWYRQSLGQGLEFLIYFQGNSAPDKSGLPSDRFSAERTGGSVSTLTIQRTQQEDSAVYLCASSLGRSEAFFGQGTRLTVV.

V is TRBV28 and J is TRBJ1-2, with 7 bases aligning to TRBD1. Trimming removed 2 bases from V and 5 bases from J; junction bases left unmatched: 11. This CDR3 has 16 residues. Germline V gene sequence: CDR1 MDHEN, CDR2 SYDVKM. The CDR3 loop reads CASSLRPKGAGYGYTF. CDR3 bases: TGTGCCAGCAGTTTACGCCCTAAGGGGGCAGGGTATGGCTACACCTTC.

This clonotype was counted between two and nine times. This chain links TRBV12-3 or TRBV12-4 with TRBJ2-7; tentative D call: TRBD1 (7 bases). This CDR3 contains 12 residues. The V end lost 6 bases, the J end lost 7 bases, and 13 bases lay between the germline ends. Here the CDR3 DNA reads TGTGCCAGCAGCCAGGGGGGTGAAGAGCAGTACTTC. It yields the protein CASSQGGEEQYF.

This clonotype turned up a few times. The chain has TRBV7-9 and TRBJ2-1, with 8 bases lining up with TRBD2. Germline-derived CDR1 and CDR2 are SEHNR and FQNEAQ (reference sequence). The CDR3 sequence is 17 residues long. V dropped 5 bases and J dropped 7; count of bases not matched to a gene: 16. The CDR3 bases are TGTGCCAGCAGCCCGAGCCCGCCCGGGACTAGTCATAATGAGCAGTTCTTC. Amino acids: CASSPSPPGTSHNEQFF.

This clonotype was detected a few times. The CDR3 sequence is CASNPGRGYGYTF. In DNA form, the CDR3 reads TGTGCCAGTAACCCGGGCCGCGGCTATGGCTACACCTTC. The chain links TRBV19 to TRBJ1-2; D gene uncertain. Germline V CDR1 and CDR2: LNHDA, SQIVND (reference sequence). The CDR3 consists of 13 residues. Between the trimmed V and J ends, which lost 7 bases and 4 bases, there was a span of 13 bases.